This entry features one TCR beta chain sequence. CDR3 length: 14 residues. Trimming removed 5 bases from V and 2 bases from J; junction bases left unmatched: 4. In germline, CDR1 is SGHAT, CDR2 FQNNGV. This sample stems from a study of T cell responses to AZD1222 COVID-19 vaccine. Sequencing used immunoSEQ multiplex PCR; TCRdb keeps in-frame clones, though not all of them. The data contain approximately 93,000 clones, roughly nine tenths of them singletons. This receptor was identified in an adult who received the AZD1222 COVID-19 vaccine. Sequencing was performed on peripheral blood, taken 28 days after the second AZD1222 dose. The chain combines TRBV11-2 with TRBJ2-7; 9 nucleotides line up with TRBD1. In nucleotides, the CDR3 is TGTGCCAGCAGCCTACAGGGGGCCCCCTACGAGCAGTACTTC. Its protein is CASSLQGAPYEQYF.